This TCR beta chain emerged from a study of cytomegalovirus exposure and HLA in healthy donors. On the study more broadly: The same platform as the approximately 670 first-cohort repertoires was used for the 130 or so validation repertoires, a later analysis reported. The study, taken as a whole, reports: Most TCR sequences were seen very rarely across donors, but some public TCRs occurred in many. A later analysis found first-cohort TCR clusters tended to co-occur in the roughly 120 validation repertoires.

Of note for this clone: Its antigen is unidentified.

Sequenced by immunoSEQ multiplex PCR; TCRdb stores in-frame clones only, minus some. The sample includes about 260,000 clones, about 92% of them seen just once. Germline CDR1 reads SEHNR; CDR2 reads FQNEAQ (reference sequence). V lost 1 base, J lost 6 bases, and 13 bases lay in between. This CDR3 region has 14 residues. Separate from the approximately 670-subject first cohort, the roughly 110-subject validation cohort was the one that the donors belonged to. The chain recombines TRBV7-9 with TRBJ2-7, with no clear D. The clonotype comes from a woman aged 25 to 39 in good health and CMV-seronegative. Sequencing used PBMCs. CDR3 amino acids: CASSLDRTVSEQYF. CDR3 DNA sequence: TGTGCCAGCAGCTTAGACAGAACCGTAAGCGAGCAGTACTTC. Based on the CDR3 plus reference TRBV7-9 and TRBJ2-7, the full variable domain is DTGVSQNPRHKITKRGQNVTFRCDPISEHNRLYWYRQTLGQGPEFLTYFQNEAQLEKSRLLSDRFSAERPKGSFSTLEIQRTEQGDSAMYLCASSLDRTVSEQYFGPGTRLTVT.